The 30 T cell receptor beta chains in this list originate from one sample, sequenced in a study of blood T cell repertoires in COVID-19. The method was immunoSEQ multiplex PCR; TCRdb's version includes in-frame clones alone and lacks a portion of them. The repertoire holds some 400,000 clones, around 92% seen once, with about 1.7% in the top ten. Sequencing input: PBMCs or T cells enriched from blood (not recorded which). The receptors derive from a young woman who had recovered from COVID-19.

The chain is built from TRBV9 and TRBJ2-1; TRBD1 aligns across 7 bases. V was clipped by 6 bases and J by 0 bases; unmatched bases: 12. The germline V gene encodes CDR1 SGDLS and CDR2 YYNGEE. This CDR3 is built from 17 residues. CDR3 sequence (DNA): TGTGCCAGCACCCAAGGGGGCGGGCTAGTCTCCTACAATGAGCAGTTCTTC. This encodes CASTQGGGLVSYNEQFF.

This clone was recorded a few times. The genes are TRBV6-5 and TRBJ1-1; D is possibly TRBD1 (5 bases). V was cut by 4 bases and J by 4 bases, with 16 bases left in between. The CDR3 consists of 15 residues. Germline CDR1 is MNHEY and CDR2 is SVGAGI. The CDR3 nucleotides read TGTGCCAGCAGTTCACGGGGGTGGGGTGTCACTGAAGCTTTCTTT. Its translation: CASSSRGWGVTEAFF.

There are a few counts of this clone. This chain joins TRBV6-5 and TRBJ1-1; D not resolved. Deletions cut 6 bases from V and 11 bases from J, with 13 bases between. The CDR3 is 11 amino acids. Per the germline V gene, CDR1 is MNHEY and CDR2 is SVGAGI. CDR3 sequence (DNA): TGTGCCAGCAGCTTAGCCGGGAGGGCTTTCTTT. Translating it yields CASSLAGRAFF.

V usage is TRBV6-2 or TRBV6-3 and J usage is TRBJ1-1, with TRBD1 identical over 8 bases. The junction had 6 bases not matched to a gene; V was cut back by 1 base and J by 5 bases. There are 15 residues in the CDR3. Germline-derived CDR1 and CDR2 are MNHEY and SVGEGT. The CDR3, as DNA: TGTGCCAGCAGTTACTTTACAGGGGGAGGAACTGAAGCTTTCTTT. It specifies CASSYFTGGGTEAFF.

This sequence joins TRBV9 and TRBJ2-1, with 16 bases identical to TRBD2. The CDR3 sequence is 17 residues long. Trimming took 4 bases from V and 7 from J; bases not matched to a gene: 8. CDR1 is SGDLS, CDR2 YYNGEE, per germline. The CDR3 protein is CASSSGTSGGAWNEQFF. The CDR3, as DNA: TGTGCCAGCAGCTCCGGGACTAGCGGGGGGGCTTGGAATGAGCAGTTCTTC.

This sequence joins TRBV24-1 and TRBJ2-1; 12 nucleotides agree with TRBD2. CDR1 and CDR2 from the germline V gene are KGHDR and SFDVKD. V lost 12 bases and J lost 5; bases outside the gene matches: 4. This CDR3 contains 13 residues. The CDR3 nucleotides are TGTGCCGCGACTAGCGGGAGCGACAATGAGCAGTTCTTC. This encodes CAATSGSDNEQFF.

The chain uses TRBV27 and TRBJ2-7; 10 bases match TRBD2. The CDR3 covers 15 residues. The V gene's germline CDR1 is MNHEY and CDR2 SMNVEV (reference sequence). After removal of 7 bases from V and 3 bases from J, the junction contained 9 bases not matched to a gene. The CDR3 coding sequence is TGTGCCAGCACCGAGCGGGGGGGGGCAGGCTACGAGCAGTACTTC. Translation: CASTERGGAGYEQYF.

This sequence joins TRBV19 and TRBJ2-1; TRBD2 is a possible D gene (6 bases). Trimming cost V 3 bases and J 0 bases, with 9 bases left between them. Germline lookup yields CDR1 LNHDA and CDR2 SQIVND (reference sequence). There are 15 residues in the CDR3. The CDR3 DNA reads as TGTGCCAGTAGTATCCCGACTAGCTCCTACAATGAGCAGTTCTTC. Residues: CASSIPTSSYNEQFF.

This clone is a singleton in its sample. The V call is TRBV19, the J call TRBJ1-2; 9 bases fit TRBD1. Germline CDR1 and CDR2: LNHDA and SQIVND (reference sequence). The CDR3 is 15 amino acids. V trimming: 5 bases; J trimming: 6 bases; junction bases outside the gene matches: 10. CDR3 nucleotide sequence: TGTGCCAGTAGTCCCTGGACGGGACAGGGAGATGGCTACACCTTC. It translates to CASSPWTGQGDGYTF.

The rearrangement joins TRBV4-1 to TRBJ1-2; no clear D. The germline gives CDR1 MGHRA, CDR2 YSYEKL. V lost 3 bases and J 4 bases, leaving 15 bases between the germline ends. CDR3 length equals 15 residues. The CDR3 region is CASSQESSELYGYTF. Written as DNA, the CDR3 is TGCGCCAGCAGCCAGGAGAGTTCAGAGCTCTATGGCTACACCTTC.

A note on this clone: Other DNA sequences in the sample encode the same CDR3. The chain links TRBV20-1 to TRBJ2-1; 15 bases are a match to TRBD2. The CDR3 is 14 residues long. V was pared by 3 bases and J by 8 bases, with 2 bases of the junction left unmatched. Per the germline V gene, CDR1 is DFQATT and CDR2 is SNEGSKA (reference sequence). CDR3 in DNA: TGCAGTGCTAGTAGGACTAGCGGGAGGGATGAGCAGTTCTTC. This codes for CSASRTSGRDEQFF.

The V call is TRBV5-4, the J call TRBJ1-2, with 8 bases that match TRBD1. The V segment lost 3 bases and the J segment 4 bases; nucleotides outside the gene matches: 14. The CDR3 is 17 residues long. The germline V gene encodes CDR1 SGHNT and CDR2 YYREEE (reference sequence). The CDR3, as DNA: TGTGCCAGCAGCTCATCTCAGGGGGCAAGTTCGGGCTATGGCTACACCTTC. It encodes CASSSSQGASSGYGYTF.

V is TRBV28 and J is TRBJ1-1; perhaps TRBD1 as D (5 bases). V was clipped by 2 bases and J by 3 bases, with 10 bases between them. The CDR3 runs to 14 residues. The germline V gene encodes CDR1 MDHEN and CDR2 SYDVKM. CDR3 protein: CASSLGRGYTEAFF. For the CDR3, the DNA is TGTGCCAGCAGTTTAGGTAGGGGTTACACTGAAGCTTTCTTT.

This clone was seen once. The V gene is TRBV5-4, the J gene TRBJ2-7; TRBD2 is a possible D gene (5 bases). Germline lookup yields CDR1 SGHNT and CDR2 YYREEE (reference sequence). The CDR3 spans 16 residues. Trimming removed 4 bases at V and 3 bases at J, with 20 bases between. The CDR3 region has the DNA TGTGCCAGCAGCCCCCTTTCCGGGGTCGCCCACTACGAGCAGTACTTC. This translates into CASSPLSGVAHYEQYF. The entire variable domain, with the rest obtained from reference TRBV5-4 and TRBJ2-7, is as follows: ETGVTQSPTHLIKTRGQQVTLRCSSQSGHNTVSWYQQALGQGPQFIFQYYREEENGRGNFPPRFSGLQFPNYSSELNVNALELDDSALYLCASSPLSGVAHYEQYFGPGTRLTVT.

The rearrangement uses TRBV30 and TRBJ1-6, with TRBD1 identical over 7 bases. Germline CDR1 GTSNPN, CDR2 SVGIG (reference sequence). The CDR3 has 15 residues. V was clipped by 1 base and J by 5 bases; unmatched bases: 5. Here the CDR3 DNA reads TGTGCCTGGAGTGACGACAGGGCGAATAATTCACCCCTCCACTTT. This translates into CAWSDDRANNSPLHF.

The CDR3 loop reads CASSEGLAGGLGYNEQFF. The DNA of the CDR3 is TGTGCCAGCAGTGAAGGACTAGCGGGAGGTCTGGGCTACAATGAGCAGTTCTTC. This rearrangement joins TRBV2 to TRBJ2-1, with 13 bases lining up with TRBD2. There are 18 residues in the CDR3. Germline V gene lookup returns CDR1 SNHLY and CDR2 FYNNEI. Trimming at V came to 1 base and at J to 3 bases, leaving 6 bases not matched to a gene. Drawing the rest from reference TRBV2 and TRBJ2-1, the complete variable domain is EPEVTQTPSHQVTQMGQEVILRCVPISNHLYFYWYRQILGQKVEFLVSFYNNEISEKSEIFDDQFSVERPDGSNFTLKIRSTKLEDSAMYFCASSEGLAGGLGYNEQFFGPGTRLTVL.

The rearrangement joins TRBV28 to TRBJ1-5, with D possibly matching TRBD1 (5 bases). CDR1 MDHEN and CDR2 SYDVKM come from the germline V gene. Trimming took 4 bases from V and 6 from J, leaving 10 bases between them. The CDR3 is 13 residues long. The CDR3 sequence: CASSWGGGQPQHF. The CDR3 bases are TGTGCCAGCAGTTGGGGCGGGGGTCAGCCCCAGCATTTT.

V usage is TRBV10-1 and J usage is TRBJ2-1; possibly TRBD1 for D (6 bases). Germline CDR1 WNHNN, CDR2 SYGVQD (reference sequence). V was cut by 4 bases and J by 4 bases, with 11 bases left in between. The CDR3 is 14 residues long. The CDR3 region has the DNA TGCGCCAGCAGTGCCCCCGGACAGTACAATGAGCAGTTCTTC. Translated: CASSAPGQYNEQFF.

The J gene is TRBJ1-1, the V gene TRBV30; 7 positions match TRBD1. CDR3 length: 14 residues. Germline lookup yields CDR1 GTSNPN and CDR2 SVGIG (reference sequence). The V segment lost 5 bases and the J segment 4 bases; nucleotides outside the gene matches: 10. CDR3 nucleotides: TGTGCCTGGGATAAGTCGACAGGGAGCACTGAAGCTTTCTTT. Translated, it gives CAWDKSTGSTEAFF. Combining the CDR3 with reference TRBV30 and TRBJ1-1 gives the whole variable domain SQTIHQWPATLVQPVGSPLSLECTVEGTSNPNLYWYRQAAGRGLQLLFYSVGIGQISSEVPQNLSASRPQDRQFILSSKKLLLSDSGFYLCAWDKSTGSTEAFFGQGTRLTVV.

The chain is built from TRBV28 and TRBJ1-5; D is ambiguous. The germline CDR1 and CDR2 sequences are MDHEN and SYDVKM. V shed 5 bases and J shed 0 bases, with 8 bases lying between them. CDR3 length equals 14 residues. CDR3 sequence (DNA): TGTGCCAGCAGTCCAGACAATAGCAATCAGCCCCAGCATTTT. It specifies CASSPDNSNQPQHF. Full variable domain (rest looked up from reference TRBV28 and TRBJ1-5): DVKVTQSSRYLVKRTGEKVFLECVQDMDHENMFWYRQDPGLGLRLIYFSYDVKMKEKGDIPEGYSVSREKKERFSLILESASTNQTSMYLCASSPDNSNQPQHFGDGTRLSIL.

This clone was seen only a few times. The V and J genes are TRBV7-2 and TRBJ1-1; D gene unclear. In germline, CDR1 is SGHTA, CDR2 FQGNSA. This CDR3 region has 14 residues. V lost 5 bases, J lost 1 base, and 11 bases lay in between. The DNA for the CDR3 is TGTGCCAGCAGCCTTTATCCAGGGAACACTGAAGCTTTCTTT. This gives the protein CASSLYPGNTEAFF.

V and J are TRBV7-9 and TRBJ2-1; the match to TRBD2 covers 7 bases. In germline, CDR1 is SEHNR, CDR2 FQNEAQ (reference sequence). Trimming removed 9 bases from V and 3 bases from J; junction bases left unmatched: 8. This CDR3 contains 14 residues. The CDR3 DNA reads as TGTGCCAGTTCCACCGGGACTATCTACAATGAGCAGTTCTTC. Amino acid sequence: CASSTGTIYNEQFF.

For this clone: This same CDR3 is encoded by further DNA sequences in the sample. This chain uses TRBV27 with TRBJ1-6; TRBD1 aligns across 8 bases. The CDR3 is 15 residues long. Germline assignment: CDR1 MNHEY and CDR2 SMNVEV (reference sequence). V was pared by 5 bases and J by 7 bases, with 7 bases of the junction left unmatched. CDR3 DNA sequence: TGTGCCAGCAGTACCTACAGGGGGAGGAATTCACCCCTCCACTTT. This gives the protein CASSTYRGRNSPLHF.

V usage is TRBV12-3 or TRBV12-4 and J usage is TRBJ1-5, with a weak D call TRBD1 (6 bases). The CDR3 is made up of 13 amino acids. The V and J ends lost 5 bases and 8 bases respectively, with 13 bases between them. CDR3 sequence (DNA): TGTGCCAGCAGTAGTCAGGGGAAGAAGCCCCAGCATTTT. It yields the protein CASSSQGKKPQHF.

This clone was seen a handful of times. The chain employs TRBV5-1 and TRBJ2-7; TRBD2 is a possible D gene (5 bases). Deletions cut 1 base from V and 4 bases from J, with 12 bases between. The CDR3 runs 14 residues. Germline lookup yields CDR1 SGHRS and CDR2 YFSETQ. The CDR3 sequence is CASSLREEGYEQYF. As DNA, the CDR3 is TGCGCCAGCAGCTTGCGGGAAGAGGGTTACGAGCAGTACTTC.

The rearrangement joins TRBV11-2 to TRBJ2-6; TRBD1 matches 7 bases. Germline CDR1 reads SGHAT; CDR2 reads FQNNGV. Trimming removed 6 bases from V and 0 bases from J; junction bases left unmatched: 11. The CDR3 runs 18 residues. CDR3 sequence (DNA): TGTGCCAGCAGTTCAATCTACAGGGGTAGCTCTGGGGCCAACGTCCTGACTTTC. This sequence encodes CASSSIYRGSSGANVLTF.

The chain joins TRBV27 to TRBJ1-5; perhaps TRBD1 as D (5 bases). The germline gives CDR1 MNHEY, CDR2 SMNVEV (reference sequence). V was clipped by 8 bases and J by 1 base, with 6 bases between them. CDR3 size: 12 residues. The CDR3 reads CASQGSNQPQHF. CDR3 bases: TGTGCCAGCCAGGGCAGCAATCAGCCCCAGCATTTT.

The CDR3 region has the DNA TGTGCCAGCAGCTTATTCCCCCCGGGACAGGGCGACACTGAAGCTTTCTTT. Its protein is CASSLFPPGQGDTEAFF. The chain links TRBV7-3 to TRBJ1-1, with 9 bases aligning to TRBD1. CDR1 SGHTA and CDR2 FQGTGA come from the germline V gene. V was pared by 2 bases and J by 3 bases, with 10 bases of the junction left unmatched. CDR3 size: 17 residues.

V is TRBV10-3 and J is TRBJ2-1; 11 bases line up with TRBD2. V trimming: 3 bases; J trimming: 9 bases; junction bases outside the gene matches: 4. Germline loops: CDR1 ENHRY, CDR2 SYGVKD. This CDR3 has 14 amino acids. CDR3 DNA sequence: TGTGCCATCAGTGATACGACTAGCGGGGCTGAGCAGTTCTTC. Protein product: CAISDTTSGAEQFF.

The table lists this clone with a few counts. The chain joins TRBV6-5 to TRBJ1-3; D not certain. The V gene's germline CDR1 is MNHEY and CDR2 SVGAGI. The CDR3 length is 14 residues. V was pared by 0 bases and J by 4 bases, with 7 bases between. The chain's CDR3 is CASSYSLGGNTIYF. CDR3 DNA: TGTGCCAGCAGTTACTCGCTAGGAGGAAACACCATATATTTT.